This T cell receptor (beta chain) originates from a study of breast tumors, draining lymph nodes, adjacent tissues. Study results and caveats: Compared with lymph nodes, tumors were less diverse; compared with nontumor tissue, more.

TCRdb itself ran the multiplex PCR reads through MiXCR, one entry per CDR3 protein. The sample has about 46,000 distinct CDR3 sequences; about 23% are singletons. Remarks on this clonotype: The target antigen is unknown.

CDR3 length: 14 amino acids. The V end lost 1 base, the J end lost 2 bases, and 10 bases lay between the germline ends. Germline V CDR1 and CDR2: DFQATT, SNEGSKA (reference sequence). The sequencing sample was made of breast tumor tissue. The source of this sequence is a female donor with breast cancer. Some clones in this sample may be carry-over from other donors' samples. The chain has TRBV20-1 and TRBJ2-3, with D possibly being TRBD2 (6 bases). The CDR3 loop is CSARGPGDTDTQYF. The CDR3 DNA sequence: TGCAGTGCTAGAGGACCGGGAGACACAGATACGCAGTATTTT.